These 12 T cell receptor beta chains share one sample of origin, sequenced in a study of OX40 agonist ivuxolimab in advanced cancers. Receptors were amplified or captured by the immunoSEQ multiplex PCR assay. Drawn from immuneACCESS, this table holds only the in-frame rearrangements with V and J called that TCRdb kept. Clones are partly lost; checked studies trace under half to an unresolved V gene and leave the rest unexplained. The sample yields more than 55,000 clones; 70% to 90% were counted once. The leading ten clones occupy almost 4% of the sample. Sequencing used CD4+ or CD8+ T cells sorted from blood, obtained in a trial of the OX40 agonist ivuxolimab. Receptor source: an adult with an advanced solid tumor such as melanoma, head and neck, liver or kidney cancer.

V and J are TRBV5-1 and TRBJ2-4; D is undetermined. CDR1 is SGHRS and CDR2 is YFSETQ in the germline V gene. V shed 3 bases and J shed 1 base, with 11 bases lying between them. The CDR3 contains 15 residues. The CDR3 spells CASSSASPAKNIQYF. Here the CDR3 DNA reads TGCGCCAGCAGCTCGGCTTCCCCCGCCAAAAACATTCAGTACTTC. Using reference TRBV5-1 and TRBJ2-4 for the parts outside the CDR3, the full variable domain is KAGVTQTPRYLIKTRGQQVTLSCSPISGHRSVSWYQQTPGQGLQFLFEYFSETQRNKGNFPGRFSGRQFSNSRSEMNVSTLELGDSALYLCASSSASPAKNIQYFGAGTRLSVL.

This clone was seen once. The CDR3 protein is CASSHIYEQYF. The CDR3 DNA follows: TGTGCCAGCAGCCACATCTACGAGCAGTACTTC. This sequence joins TRBV7-9 and TRBJ2-7, with unresolved D. The V gene lost 5 bases and the J gene lost 3 bases, with 5 bases spanning the gap. The CDR3 sequence is 11 residues long. Germline-derived CDR1 and CDR2 are SEHNR and FQNEAQ (reference sequence).

The J gene is TRBJ1-1, the V gene TRBV7-8; TRBD1 matches 7 bases. With 10 bases clipped from V and 4 bases from J, the junction kept 21 bases outside the gene matches. The V gene's germline CDR1 is SGHVS and CDR2 FQNEAQ. The CDR3 runs to 17 residues. DNA of the CDR3: TGTGCCACCAGGAAGGGGGCTCCACGGGCCCGAGGCACTGAAGCTTTCTTT. Residues: CATRKGAPRARGTEAFF.

As DNA, the CDR3 is TGTGCCAGTCGTTTGGGGGAGGGTGGCAAAAACATTCAGTACTTC. Its protein is CASRLGEGGKNIQYF. V usage is TRBV19 and J usage is TRBJ2-4, with TRBD2 matching over 7 bases. Germline V gives CDR1 LNHDA, CDR2 SQIVND (reference sequence). V lost 8 bases to trimming and J lost 3 bases; unmatched junction nucleotides: 10. This CDR3 contains 15 residues. Using reference TRBV19 and TRBJ2-4 for the parts outside the CDR3, the full variable domain is DGGITQSPKYLFRKEGQNVTLSCEQNLNHDAMYWYRQDPGQGLRLIYYSQIVNDFQKGDIAEGYSVSREKKESFPLTVTSAQKNPTAFYLCASRLGEGGKNIQYFGAGTRLSVL.

This chain uses TRBV6-1 with TRBJ2-1; possibly TRBD2 for D (6 bases). The CDR3 contains 13 residues. The V end was cut by 7 bases, the J end by 7 bases, with 14 bases between. Germline values: CDR1 MNHNS, CDR2 SASEGT. The CDR3 region has the DNA TGTGCCAGCACCCCCAGGGCGGGAAATGAGCAGTTCTTC. Translated: CASTPRAGNEQFF.

The chain has TRBV7-9 and TRBJ2-2; D not certain. CDR1 SEHNR and CDR2 FQNEAQ come from the germline V gene (reference sequence). This CDR3 is 14 amino acids long. The germline V and J ends were trimmed by 4 bases and 3 bases, with 9 bases remaining between them. The chain's CDR3 is CASSSFVHTGELFF. The CDR3 DNA reads TGTGCCAGCAGCTCGTTCGTGCACACCGGGGAGCTGTTTTTT.

The DNA of the CDR3 is TGTGCCAGCAGGCACGTGGACAGGAAGAACACTGAAGCTTTCTTT. Translated: CASRHVDRKNTEAFF. The rearrangement links TRBV28 to TRBJ1-1, with TRBD1 matching over 7 bases. The CDR3 is made up of 15 amino acids. CDR1 and CDR2 (germline): MDHEN, SYDVKM. V was clipped by 6 bases and J by 1 base; unmatched bases: 8.

V gene TRBV11-1 combines with J gene TRBJ2-7, with D possibly TRBD1 on 5 matching bases. V lost 2 bases and J lost 3, with 8 bases in between. Germline assignment: CDR1 SGHAT and CDR2 FQDESV (reference sequence). This CDR3 has 13 amino acids. In DNA form, the CDR3 reads TGTGCCAGCAGCTTATCGACAGACTACGAGCAGTACTTC. Amino acids: CASSLSTDYEQYF.

V gene TRBV6-5 combines with J gene TRBJ1-6; unclear D gene. The CDR3 sequence is 15 residues long. Per germline, CDR1 MNHEY and CDR2 SVGAGI. The V end was cut by 5 bases, the J end by 8 bases, with 16 bases between. The CDR3 is CASSLTTGAYSPLHF. As DNA, the CDR3 is TGTGCCAGCAGTCTCACAACGGGAGCTTATTCACCCCTCCACTTT.

By proportion, this clone is medium-sized (0.01 to 0.1%). The CDR3 sequence is CTSSPPGTGNLLDEKLFF. The CDR3 DNA follows: TGCACCAGCAGCCCCCCCGGGACAGGAAACCTATTAGATGAAAAACTGTTTTTT. The J gene is TRBJ1-4, the V gene TRBV1; TRBD1 was called by the table and not checked on the DNA. TRBV1 is a recognized pseudogene. The CDR3 has 18 amino acids.

In DNA form, the CDR3 reads TGTGCCAGCAGTGAATTTACGGGGGCCTATGGCTACACCTTC. It specifies CASSEFTGAYGYTF. The chain carries TRBV2 and TRBJ1-2, with TRBD1 as a possible D gene (6 bases). Trimming pared 2 bases from V and 4 bases from J, leaving 11 bases between. Per germline, CDR1 SNHLY and CDR2 FYNNEI. There are 14 residues in the CDR3.

The J gene is TRBJ2-5, the V gene TRBV11-3; D may correspond to TRBD1 or TRBD2 (6 bases each). Between the trimmed V and J ends, which lost 1 base and 4 bases, there was a span of 16 bases. The CDR3 runs 16 residues. Germline values: CDR1 SGHNT, CDR2 YENEEA. This CDR3 reads CASSLVSGAPGETQYF. CDR3 in DNA: TGTGCCAGCAGCTTAGTATCGGGGGCCCCGGGAGAGACCCAGTACTTC.